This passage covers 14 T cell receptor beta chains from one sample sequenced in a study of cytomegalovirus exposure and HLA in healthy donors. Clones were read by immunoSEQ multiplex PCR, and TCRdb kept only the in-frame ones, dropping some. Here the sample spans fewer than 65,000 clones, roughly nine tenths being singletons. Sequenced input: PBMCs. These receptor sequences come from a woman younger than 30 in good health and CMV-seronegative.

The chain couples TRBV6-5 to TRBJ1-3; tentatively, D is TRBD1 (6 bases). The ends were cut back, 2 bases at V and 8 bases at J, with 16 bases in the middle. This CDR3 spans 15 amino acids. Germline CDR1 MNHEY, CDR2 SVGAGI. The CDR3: CASSYGTGKGDTIYF. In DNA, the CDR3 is TGTGCCAGCAGTTACGGTACAGGGAAGGGCGACACCATATATTTT.

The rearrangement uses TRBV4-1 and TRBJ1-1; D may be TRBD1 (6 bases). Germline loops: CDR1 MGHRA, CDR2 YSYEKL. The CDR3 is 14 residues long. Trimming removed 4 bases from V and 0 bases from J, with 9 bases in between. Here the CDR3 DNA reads TGCGCCAGCAGCCTACAGGGCTTGAACACTGAAGCTTTCTTT. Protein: CASSLQGLNTEAFF.

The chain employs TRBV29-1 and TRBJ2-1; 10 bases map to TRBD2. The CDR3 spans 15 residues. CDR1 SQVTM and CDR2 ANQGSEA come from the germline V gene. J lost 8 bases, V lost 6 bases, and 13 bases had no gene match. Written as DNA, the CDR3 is TGCAGCGTGGCCCCCTGGAGCGGGAGGGCCGATGAGCAGTTCTTC. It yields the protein CSVAPWSGRADEQFF.

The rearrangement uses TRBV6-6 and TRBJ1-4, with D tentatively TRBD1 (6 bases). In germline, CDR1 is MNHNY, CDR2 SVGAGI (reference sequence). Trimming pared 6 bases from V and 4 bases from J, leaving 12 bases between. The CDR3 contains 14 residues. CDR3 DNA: TGTGCCAGCAGCCCCGGGACACGTAATGAAAAACTGTTTTTT. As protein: CASSPGTRNEKLFF.

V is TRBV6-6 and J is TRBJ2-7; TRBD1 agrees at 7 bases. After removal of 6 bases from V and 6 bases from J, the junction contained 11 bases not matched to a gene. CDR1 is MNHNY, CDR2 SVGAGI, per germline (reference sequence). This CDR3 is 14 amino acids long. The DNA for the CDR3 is TGTGCCAGCAGCAAGGGACAGTCGAGGGGCGAGCAGTACTTC. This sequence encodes CASSKGQSRGEQYF.

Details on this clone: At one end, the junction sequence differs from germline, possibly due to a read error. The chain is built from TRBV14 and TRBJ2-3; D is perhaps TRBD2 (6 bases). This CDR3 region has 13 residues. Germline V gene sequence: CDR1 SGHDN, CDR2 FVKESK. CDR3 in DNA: TGTGCCAGCAGCCAGAACCTGGGGGACTTGATTCGTTTT. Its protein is CASSQNLGDLIRF.

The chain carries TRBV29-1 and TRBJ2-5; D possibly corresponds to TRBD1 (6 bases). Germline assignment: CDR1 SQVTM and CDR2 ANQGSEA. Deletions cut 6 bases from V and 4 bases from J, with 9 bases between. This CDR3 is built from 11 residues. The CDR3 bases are TGCAGCGTCCAGGGGAGAGAGACCCAGTACTTC. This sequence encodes CSVQGRETQYF.

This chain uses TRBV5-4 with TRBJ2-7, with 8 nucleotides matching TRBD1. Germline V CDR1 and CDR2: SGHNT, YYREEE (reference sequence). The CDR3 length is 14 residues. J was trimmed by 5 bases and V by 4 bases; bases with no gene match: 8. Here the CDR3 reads CASSGRQGKDEQYF. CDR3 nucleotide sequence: TGTGCCAGCAGCGGGAGACAGGGGAAGGACGAGCAGTACTTC.

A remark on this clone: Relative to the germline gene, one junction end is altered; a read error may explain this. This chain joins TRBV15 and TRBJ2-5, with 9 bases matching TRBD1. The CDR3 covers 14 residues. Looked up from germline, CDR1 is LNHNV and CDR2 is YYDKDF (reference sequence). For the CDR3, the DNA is TGTGCCACCCGCAGGGACAGGGCCCAAGAGACCCAGTACTTC. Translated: CATRRDRAQETQYF.

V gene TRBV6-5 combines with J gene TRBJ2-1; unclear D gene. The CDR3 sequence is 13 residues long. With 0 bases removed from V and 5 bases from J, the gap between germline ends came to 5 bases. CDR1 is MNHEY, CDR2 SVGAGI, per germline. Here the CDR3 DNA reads TGTGCCAGCAGTTACTCAGCCGACAATGAGCAGTTCTTC. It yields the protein CASSYSADNEQFF.

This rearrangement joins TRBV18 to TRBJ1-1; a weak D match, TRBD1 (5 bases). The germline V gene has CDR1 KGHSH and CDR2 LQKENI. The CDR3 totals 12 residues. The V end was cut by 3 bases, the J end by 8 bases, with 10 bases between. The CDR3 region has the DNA TGTGCCAGCTCACCGGAGCGGGGGGAAGCTTTCTTT. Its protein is CASSPERGEAFF.

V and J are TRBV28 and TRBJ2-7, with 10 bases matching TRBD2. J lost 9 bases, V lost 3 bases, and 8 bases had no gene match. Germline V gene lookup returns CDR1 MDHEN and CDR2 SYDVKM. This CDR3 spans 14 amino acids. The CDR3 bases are TGTGCCAGCAGTTTGAAGACTAGCGGGTATCGGCAGTACTTC. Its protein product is CASSLKTSGYRQYF. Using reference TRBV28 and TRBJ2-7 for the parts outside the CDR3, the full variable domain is DVKVTQSSRYLVKRTGEKVFLECVQDMDHENMFWYRQDPGLGLRLIYFSYDVKMKEKGDIPEGYSVSREKKERFSLILESASTNQTSMYLCASSLKTSGYRQYFGPGTRLTVT.

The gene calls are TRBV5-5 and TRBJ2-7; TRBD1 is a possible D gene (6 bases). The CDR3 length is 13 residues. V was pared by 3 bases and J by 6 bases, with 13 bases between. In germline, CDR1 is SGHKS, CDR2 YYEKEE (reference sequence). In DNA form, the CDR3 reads TGTGCCAGCAGCTGGGGCAGGGGCGGCGAGCAGTACTTC. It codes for CASSWGRGGEQYF.

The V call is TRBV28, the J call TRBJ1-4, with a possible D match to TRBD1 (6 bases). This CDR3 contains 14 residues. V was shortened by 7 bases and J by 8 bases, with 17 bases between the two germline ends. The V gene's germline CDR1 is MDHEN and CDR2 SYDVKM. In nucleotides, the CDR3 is TGTGCCAGCACTCGGGACAAATGGAAGGAAAAACTGTTTTTT. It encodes CASTRDKWKEKLFF.